The rows below give T cell receptor beta chains drawn from one sample of a study of cytomegalovirus exposure and HLA in healthy donors. Clones were sequenced by immunoSEQ multiplex PCR, and TCRdb holds only the in-frame ones, with some missing. Among some 35,000 clones, over 60% were seen once, and the ten largest hold less than 8.5%. Sequencing was carried out using PBMCs. These receptors were taken from a man in his thirties or forties in good health and CMV-seronegative. Both conserved end residues are part of each CDR3. Part of the rows lack a size; the others show once, few, many or a class for expanded clones.

>TRBJ2-3|TRBV13|.
CASSSPRGATQYF
>TRBJ1-1|TRBV2|.
CASSPEGNTEAFF
>TRBJ1-1|TRBV5-1|.
CASSYDRGAEAFF
>TRBJ1-5|TRBV4-2|.
CASSQDGAGGQPQHF
>TRBJ1-1|TRBV5-1|once
CASREQGATFF
>TRBJ2-1|TRBV11-2|few
CASSEGSSYNEQFF
>TRBJ1-2|TRBV7-8|few
CASSLNAGFYGYTF
>TRBJ1-5|TRBV6-5|once
CASKGTGANQPQHF
>TRBJ1-2|TRBV6-5|.
CASSRTSYGYTF
>TRBJ1-5|TRBV10-3|.
CAISGTGGQPQHF
>TRBJ2-2|TRBV6-5|.
CASSRGLENTGELFF
>TRBJ1-1|TRBV10-2|.
CASSALLTGDNTEAFF
>TRBJ2-1|TRBV4-2|.
CASSQDGTRGGYEQFF
>TRBJ2-7|TRBV18|few
CASSPGTVSYEQYF
>TRBJ1-1|TRBV2|once
CASSEGGTGNTEAFF
>TRBJ1-5|TRBV5-1|.
CASSADGGNQPQHF
>TRBJ2-2|TRBV5-1|.
CASSLQDTGELFF